The present T cell receptor (beta chain) was sequenced within a study of identical twins. Regarding the study as a whole: Beta out-of-frame sequences showed weaker excess sharing between twins.

V was trimmed by 5 bases and J by 0 bases, leaving 11 bases between them. Germline CDR1 and CDR2: MDHEN and SYDVKM. This CDR3 contains 15 residues. The table lists this clonotype with a few counts. Its target is not known. TCRdb re-analysed the 5' RACE reads in MiXCR, keeping a single row per CDR3 protein. The sample lists roughly 1,500,000 distinct CDR3 sequences, under 35% seen once, with more than 0.25% in the top ten. The sequenced sample consisted of cord blood. The chain is built from TRBV28 and TRBJ2-4, with D possibly TRBD1 on 5 matching bases. This clonotype was sampled from a newborn girl in good health. The CDR3 loop is CASSSRTPAKNIQYF. CDR3 in DNA: TGTGCCAGCAGTAGTCGGACACCAGCCAAAAACATTCAGTACTTC.